Listed here are 8 T cell receptor beta chains from one sample, sequenced in a study of blood T cells in healthy people across ages. A second roughly 6 to 12 cycle PCR used barcoded and J-beta primers. In TCRdb, the 5' RACE reads were re-called with MiXCR into one record per CDR3 protein. The sample carries some 1,800,000 distinct CDR3 sequences, around 42% recorded once. The sequenced sample consisted of blood. These receptors were obtained from a human donor in good health.

J is TRBJ1-2 and V is TRBV20-1, with D maybe TRBD1 (6 bases). The V gene lost 0 bases and the J gene lost 4 bases, with 15 bases spanning the gap. From germline, CDR1 is DFQATT and CDR2 SNEGSKA (reference sequence). CDR3 length: 15 amino acids. The CDR3 DNA follows: TGCAGTGCTAGAGATCCTTCTGGACAGTTCTATGGCTACACCTTC. As protein: CSARDPSGQFYGYTF.

This clonotype showed up just once. The rearrangement links TRBV5-1 to TRBJ2-5, with D unclear. The V and J ends lost 4 bases and 2 bases respectively, with 15 bases between them. Germline assignment: CDR1 SGHRS and CDR2 YFSETQ. This CDR3 region has 15 residues. The CDR3, as DNA: TGCGCCAGCAGCAGATCAGGTACCCTTCAAGAGACCCAGTACTTC. Translation: CASSRSGTLQETQYF.

This clonotype was recorded only once. The chain uses TRBV4-3 and TRBJ2-3, with no clear D. The CDR3 has 12 amino acids. Trimming left V 1 base short and J 7 bases short, with 6 bases between. Per the germline V gene, CDR1 is LGHNA and CDR2 is YSLEER. CDR3 region: CASSQGAYTQYF. The CDR3 coding sequence is TGCGCCAGCAGCCAAGGGGCCTATACGCAGTATTTT.

Of note for this clonotype: Relative to the germline gene, one junction end is altered; a read error may explain this. J is TRBJ2-7 and V is TRBV2; unclear D gene. This CDR3 comprises 12 residues. Germline assignment: CDR1 SNHLY and CDR2 FYNNEI. The CDR3 protein is CASRLYGNEQYF. DNA for the CDR3: TGCGCCAGCAGGCTCTATGGCAACGAGCAGTACTTC.

V usage is TRBV10-3 and J usage is TRBJ1-2; 12 nucleotides match TRBD1. V lost 5 bases and J lost 4; bases outside the gene matches: 17. This CDR3 comprises 19 residues. CDR1 is ENHRY and CDR2 is SYGVKD in the germline V gene. The CDR3 DNA is TGTGCCATCAGTCGCAAGGGCCCGGGGGACAGGGGGCAGCGCTATGGCTACACCTTC. Protein sequence: CAISRKGPGDRGQRYGYTF.

This clonotype was observed a handful of times. This sequence joins TRBV27 and TRBJ2-4, with a tentative D call TRBD1 (6 bases). The end of the DNA is better explained by TRBJ2-7, so the J call may be wrong. The CDR3 loop spans 16 amino acids. Germline V lookup: CDR1 MNHEY, CDR2 SMNVEV (reference sequence). CDR3 sequence: CASSLLFSGVVYEQYF. DNA of the CDR3: TGTGCCAGCAGTTTGTTGTTCTCAGGGGTTGTGTACGAGCAGTACTTC.

This clonotype has more than one count but fewer than ten. The rearrangement links TRBV6-6 to TRBJ1-2; possibly TRBD1 for D (5 bases). Trimming took off 0 bases at V and 7 bases at J, with 12 bases between the two ends. The CDR3 extends over 14 amino acids. Germline CDR1 is MNHNY and CDR2 is SVGAGI (reference sequence). The CDR3 sequence is CASSYSAGKSGYTF. As DNA, the CDR3 is TGTGCCAGCAGTTACTCGGCAGGGAAAAGTGGCTACACCTTC.

The chain employs TRBV7-9 and TRBJ2-6; no clear D gene. V was cut by 5 bases and J by 1 base, with 18 bases left in between. The germline V gene encodes CDR1 SEHNR and CDR2 FQNEAQ (reference sequence). CDR3 size: 18 residues. The CDR3 reads CASSRSYPDESGANVLTF. Written as DNA, the CDR3 is TGTGCCAGCAGCCGATCGTATCCGGACGAATCTGGGGCCAACGTCCTGACTTTC.